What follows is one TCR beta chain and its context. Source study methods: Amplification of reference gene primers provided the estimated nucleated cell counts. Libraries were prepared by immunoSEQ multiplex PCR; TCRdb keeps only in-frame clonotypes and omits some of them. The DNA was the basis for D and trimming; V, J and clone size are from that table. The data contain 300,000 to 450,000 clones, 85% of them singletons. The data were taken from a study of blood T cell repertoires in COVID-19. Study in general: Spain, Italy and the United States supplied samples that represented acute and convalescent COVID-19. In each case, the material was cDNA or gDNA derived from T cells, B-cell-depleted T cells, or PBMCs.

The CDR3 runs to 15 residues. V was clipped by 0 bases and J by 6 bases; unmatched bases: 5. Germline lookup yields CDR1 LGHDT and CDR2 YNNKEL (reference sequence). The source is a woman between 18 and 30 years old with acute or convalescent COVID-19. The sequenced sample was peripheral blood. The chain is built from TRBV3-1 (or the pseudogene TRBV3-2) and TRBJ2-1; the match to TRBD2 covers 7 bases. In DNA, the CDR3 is TGTGCCAGCAGCCAAGAAACTAGCGTTGGCAATGAGCAGTTCTTC. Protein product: CASSQETSVGNEQFF.